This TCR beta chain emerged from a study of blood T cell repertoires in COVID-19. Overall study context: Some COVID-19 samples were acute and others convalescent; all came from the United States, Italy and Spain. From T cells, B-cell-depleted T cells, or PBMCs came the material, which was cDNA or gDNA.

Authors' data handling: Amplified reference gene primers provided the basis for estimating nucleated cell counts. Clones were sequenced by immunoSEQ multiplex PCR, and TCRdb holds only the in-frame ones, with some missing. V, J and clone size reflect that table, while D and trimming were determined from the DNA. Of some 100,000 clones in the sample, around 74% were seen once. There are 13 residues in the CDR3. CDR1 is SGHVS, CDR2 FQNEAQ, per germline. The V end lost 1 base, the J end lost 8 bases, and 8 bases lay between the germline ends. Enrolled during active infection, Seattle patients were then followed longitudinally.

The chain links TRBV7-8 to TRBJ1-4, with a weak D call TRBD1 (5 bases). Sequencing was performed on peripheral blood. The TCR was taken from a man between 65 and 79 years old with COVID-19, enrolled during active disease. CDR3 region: CASSLDRREKLFF. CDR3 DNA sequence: TGTGCCAGCAGCTTAGACAGGAGAGAAAAACTGTTTTTT.